This paragraph reports one T cell receptor (beta chain). Its antigen is still unknown. This entry is derived from a study of a mutant IDH1 vaccine in newly diagnosed glioma. The wider study: Antecedent treatment encompassed radiotherapy, temozolomide, or their combination; the majority received both. Findings of the study overall: Among top peripheral T cell clonotypes, changes seemed unrelated to pseudoprogression. Induction of immune responses by the vaccine occurred in roughly 93% of patients.

Time point described: baseline, week 1 (first vaccination visit). Specified treatment: pre-vaccination baseline after standard-of-care therapy. Each of the donors came in with new WHO grade 3 or 4 astrocytomas that were IDH1-mutant and ATRX-lost. The data were produced by immunoSEQ multiplex PCR, yet TCRdb's version contains in-frame clones alone and is incomplete. The sample has some 95,000 clones; about 80% are singletons. V lost 6 bases and J 0 bases, leaving 20 bases between the germline ends. Germline CDR1 and CDR2: WSHSY and SAAADI. The CDR3 sequence is 17 residues long. Sequencing used PBMCs, obtained from a glioma patient treated with radiotherapy, temozolomide or both. The origin of this receptor is a man in his forties with glioma. The gene calls are TRBV10-2 and TRBJ1-1; D is undetermined. CDR3 sequence (DNA): TGCGCCAGCAGATGGGCGGTTGTCGCTGAAATGAACACTGAAGCTTTCTTT. Translating gives CASRWAVVAEMNTEAFF.